This T cell receptor beta chain originates from a study of cytomegalovirus exposure and HLA in healthy donors (dated by TCRdb to about 2017). With respect to the entire study: According to an earlier analysis of a few hundred of the donors, some 170 million T cells yielded approximately 120 million unique TCR beta sequences and 276 Gb of sequence data. In an earlier analysis of about 590 of the donors, high-throughput TCR beta sequencing was used to judge whether each TCR beta V gene segment behaved as functional or pseudogenic. Of the approximately 400 genotyped donors, approximately 83% fell in the genetic ancestry cluster associated with self-reported Caucasian donors. To predict cytomegalovirus infection status, the study combined high-throughput TCR immunosequencing, statistical association of individual TCRs with disease status, and machine learning. Donor age, sex, ethnicity and CMV serostatus were compiled together with the repertoire data. Across around 400 genotyped donors of the cohort, an average of about 200,000 unique TCR beta nucleotide sequences per donor were sequenced, and roughly 20% of those sequences were non-productive. Approximately 310 gigabases of sequencing data and approximately 92 million unique TCR sequences made up an early release that covered approximately 650 HLA-typed donors. Class I and class II HLA loci were covered by the typing at four-digit resolution. A separate validation cohort of over a hundred different subjects was used in addition to the roughly 700-subject first cohort. Typing coverage varied by locus: roughly 629-630 donors for A, B, C, DRB1 and DQB1; more than 500 for DQA1; around 570 for DPA1; 450 to 480 for DPB1. Because of strong linkage in the cohort, roughly five DR-DQ haplotypes were treated as single units for association and clustering. The aim of the study was to test whether cataloging public T cell receptors could identify signatures of past pathogen exposure. In a later analysis, previously published TCR beta repertoires from 666 donors were re-analyzed and high-resolution HLA genotyping was added so that TCR occurrence patterns could be studied. In the later analysis, no new phenotypic data were used to find candidate immune exposures; instead, reliance was placed on TCR beta sequences and their occurrence across donors. Using immunosequencing, the study profiled T cell repertoires from some 670 subjects and related those repertoires to cytomegalovirus serostatus. Every discovery cohort repertoire had been produced on one sequencing platform. A later genetic analysis took genome-wide SNP genotypes for about 65% of the 666 donors and used that subset as a discovery cohort. The research as a whole found: A group of highly shared sequence variants was considered likely to be a technical artifact of the sequencing pipeline. The earlier analysis of some 560 of the donors excluded fewer than 20 rarely observed V segments, including chromosome 9 orphons, because counts were too low. This cohort had only TCR beta chains sequenced, and the lack of alpha or paired-chain data limited which features could be detected. In a later genetic analysis, fewer N-insertions in productive TCRs were reported among donors in an Asian-associated ancestry cluster than the roughly 700-donor mean. Most TCR sequences were seen in very few donors, while some public TCRs were found in many individuals. At a false discovery rate of 0.05, a later analysis linked around 15,000 TCR beta sequences to specific HLA alleles. Several of the top co-occurrence clusters appeared to be linked to parvovirus B19, influenza, CMV and Epstein-Barr virus, according to a later analysis. The study gave a list of 150 to 200 TCR beta chains associated with cytomegalovirus. Sequencing depth was assumed to be roughly uniform across donors in the presence/absence analyses, though that assumption may not hold. A later analysis found that HLA-associated TCR beta chains were more clonally expanded and had lower generation probabilities than equally common non-associated chains. In a later analysis, the rate of TCR association differed among HLA loci, with DRB1 alleles having the most associated TCRs and HLA-C alleles having the fewest. A further reported finding was that TCR beta sequences accurately predicted the HLA-A and HLA-B alleles for most subjects in the first cohort. The classifier was reported to diagnose cytomegalovirus status with high specificity and sensitivity in both the original cohort and the validation cohort. An association between a missense DCLRE1C variant and V-gene and J-gene trimming of TCR beta chains was found in a later genetic analysis and replicated in an independent cohort. When HLA alleles, especially DR and DQ, strongly co-occurred, TCR associations were difficult to assign to individual alleles. The 87-base-pair reads could not distinguish some IMGT-functional V segments, including TRBV6-2 and TRBV6-3, so those segments were excluded. Linkage disequilibrium might explain the correlated functional status among segregating V segments, but an unknown experimental factor could not be excluded. An earlier analysis of approximately 540 of the donors showed that most TCR beta V segments appeared in productive rearrangements either about 90% or about 30% of the time, which broadly matched IMGT annotations. In a later analysis, most CMV-associated TCR beta chains were found to appear HLA-restricted, with HLA associations seemingly driven largely by CMV exposure. In vitro tests confirmed that three of the cytomegalovirus-associated TCR beta chains recognize cytomegalovirus antigens. The authors suggested that the approach could potentially be extended to other disease states and immunological phenotypes. CMV serostatus was the only immune exposure information available for the cohort. Because HLA typing was unavailable for some donors at each locus, only the typed subset was used in association tests.

Comment on this clone: It has no known antigen specificity. No clone much larger than this one lies a single base away; base qualities are absent.

The library was obtained by the immunoSEQ multiplex PCR assay. For the multiplex PCR, a mixture combining 60 forward primers for TCR Vbeta segments and 13 reverse primers for TCR Jbeta segments was used. Amplification of the CDR3 region of rearranged TCR beta genes was performed with a multiplex PCR assay on genomic DNA. On the Illumina HiSeq System, the amplified TCR beta libraries were sequenced as 87-base-pair reads. Processing in the source paper ran as follows. Across the roughly 640 repertoires, a later analysis counted 78 million or so unique TCR beta chains, 9 million to 14 million of which were shared by at least two donors. To remove PCR and sequencing errors, raw reads were error-corrected and collapsed into unique sequences using a nearest-neighbor algorithm that merged closely related sequences. V, D and J gene segments were assigned by aligning CDR3 sequences to IMGT reference sequences. For a sequence to be retained, a match of at least six nucleotides to both a V gene segment and a J gene segment was required. A rearrangement counted as productive if the CDR3 had no stop codons and remained in frame with V and J, and every other rearrangement counted as non-productive. Following IMGT convention, CDR3 was defined as the stretch from the second conserved V-encoded cysteine to the conserved J-encoded phenylalanine. The earlier analysis of about 610 of the donors excluded sequences that lacked an unambiguous match to a single V gene segment. In an earlier analysis of 450 to 750 of the donors, a V segment was called functional when productive rearrangements were above 56.7%, and segregating when the standard deviation between donors exceeded 5%. A statistical classification framework was built for diagnosing cytomegalovirus status from the catalog of TCR beta chain sequences. A later analysis assigned V and J genes by comparing TCR nucleotide sequences with IMGT/GENE-DB human TR gene sequences. In a later analysis, CDR3 sequences and most-parsimonious VDJ recombination scenarios were assigned using the TCRdist pipeline. In a later analysis, each TCR beta chain was defined by its CDR3 amino acid sequence together with its V-gene family, and reads lacking a unique V-gene family were excluded. In a later analysis, 450 to 600 highly shared, low-generation-probability nucleotide sequences were removed to address suspected cross-contamination and a sequencing artifact. A later analysis calculated a clonal expansion index for each public chain from normalized within-repertoire ranks of inferred template counts. A later analysis computed generation probabilities with a VDJ recombination model fitted to out-of-frame rearrangements, and checked the results against IGoR. In a later analysis, TCR-TCR, TCR-HLA and TCR-CMV co-occurrence was scored with hypergeometric tests, and a repertoire-size bias correction was applied to TCR pairs. In a later analysis, false discovery rates were estimated by permuting HLA or CMV assignments 20 times. In a later analysis, co-occurring TCRs were grouped using DBSCAN, with TCRdist sequence similarity added in when clustering inside HLA-allele-positive subsets. For co-occurrence clustering, repertoires with fewer than 30,000 or more than 120,000 public chains were excluded, along with four or five repertoires with anomalous nucleotide sharing. TCRdb provides this immuneACCESS table in a form limited to in-frame rearrangements. Some clones are lacking; in checked studies, under half of them reflect an unresolved V gene, and why the rest are absent is not known. The D gene and trimming were derived from the DNA, and the V and J assignments and clone size from that table. Recorded for this sample are 75,000 to 80,000 clones; about three quarters of them occurred a single time. The ten largest clones take up 1.1% of the sample.

The cohort was made up of 650 to 700 healthy bone marrow donors. At the time of sampling, all cohort members were nominally healthy, though unrecorded immune exposures were likely present. The donor was CMV seronegative and belonged to the group of several hundred seronegative cohort members. A peripheral blood sample was provided by each donor, and peripheral blood mononuclear cells were used for TCR beta sequencing. Genomic DNA was extracted from the blood cell samples with the Qiagen DNeasy Blood Extraction Kit. From the cysteine up to the phenylalanine, the CDR3 has a length of 19 residues. Only the CDR3 DNA stays, 57 bases, in frame from base 1. Reading the germline V gene (reference sequence) gives CDR1 LNHDA and CDR2 SQIVND. Trimming takes 4 bases off V and 4 bases off J; junction bases not matched to a gene: 13.

Material: PBMCs. The source is a male donor in good health and CMV-seronegative. This chain joins TRBV19 to TRBJ2-2; 12 middle bases align to TRBD2. The nucleotides read TGTGCCAGTAGTACCACATCAACTAGCGGGAGGACACCCACCGGGGAGCTGTTTTTT. Its amino acids are CASSTTSTSGRTPTGELFF.